This T cell receptor (beta chain) was sequenced during a study of CD8 T cells in Susac syndrome. General study results and limits: The authors acknowledged that their TCR sequencing and HLA analysis involved a relatively small number of individuals.

Turning to this clonotype: Its antigen is as yet unknown.

TEMRA cells were FACS-enriched, unlike CD8+ and CD4+ T cells, which were negatively isolated. V lost 3 bases and J 0 bases, leaving 12 bases between the germline ends. CDR1 is MNHNS, CDR2 SASEGT, per germline. The CDR3 contains 16 residues. A quantity of about 0.45 to 1 ug RNA underwent reverse transcription using random hexamers. TCRdb itself ran the immunoSEQ multiplex PCR reads through MiXCR, one entry per CDR3 protein. The sample consists of hundreds of thousands of distinct CDR3 sequences, approximately 85% of them appearing once. The sample comprised CD8+ T cells from PBMCs. This rearrangement joins TRBV6-1 to TRBJ1-5; possibly TRBD1 for D (5 bases). The sequence came from a human donor with multiple sclerosis. The CDR3: CASSERRQSSNQPQHF. DNA of the CDR3: TGTGCCAGCAGTGAGAGAAGACAGTCTAGCAATCAGCCCCAGCATTTT.